These T cell receptor beta chains were read from a single sample in a study of TIL therapy for anti-PD-1-resistant metastatic lung cancer. The method was immunoSEQ multiplex PCR; TCRdb's version includes in-frame clones alone and lacks a portion of them. The sample carries some 57,000 clones, around 86% recorded once. The sample consisted of blood, taken at baseline. The receptor set was obtained from a person aged 25-80 years with non-small cell lung cancer. CDR3s include the opening cysteine and the closing phenylalanine or tryptophan. The D gene is left open where the match is weak. Not every row has a clone size; where given, it reads once, few, many or a size class.

v_call	clone_size	j_call	d_call	cdr3_nt	cdr3_aa
TRBV6-5	once	TRBJ2-3	TRBD2	TGTGCCAGCAGTCAGACCGGGACTAGCGCAGATACGCAGTATTTT	CASSQTGTSADTQYF
TRBV27	few	TRBJ1-1	.	TGTGCCAGCTGTCGGATAATGAACACTGAAGCTTTCTTT	CASCRIMNTEAFF
TRBV10-3	.	TRBJ1-1	TRBD1	TGTGCCATCAGCACCGGGACAGGGGCCACTGAAGCTTTCTTT	CAISTGTGATEAFF
TRBV2	.	TRBJ1-3	.	TGTGCCAGCAGCTTCATAGGCGACTCTGGAAACACCATATATTTT	CASSFIGDSGNTIYF
TRBV4-1	.	TRBJ1-5	.	TGCGCCAGCAGCCAAGAGGACATAACCTGGGGGTATCAGCCCCAGCATTTT	CASSQEDITWGYQPQHF
TRBV4-1	.	TRBJ2-1	.	TGCGCCAGCAGCCAAGGGGGGGTTCGGTTCTTC	CASSQGGVRFF
TRBV27	.	TRBJ1-1	.	TGTGCCAGCAGGTTCCACACTGAAGCTTTCTTT	CASRFHTEAFF
TRBV28	few	TRBJ1-1	.	TGTGCCAGCACCATCGAGGGGCCACGGACTGAAGCTTTCTTT	CASTIEGPRTEAFF
TRBV7-2	.	TRBJ2-1	TRBD1	TGTGCCAGCAGCTGGGGGGACAGGGGGCTCAATGAGCAGTTCTTC	CASSWGDRGLNEQFF
TRBV6-5	.	TRBJ2-7	TRBD1	TGTGCCAGCAGAAACCGGGACAGGGGATCCTACGAGCAGTACTTC	CASRNRDRGSYEQYF
TRBV13	.	TRBJ2-3	.	TGTGCCAGCAGCAATGTCGCTTACACAGATACGCAGTATTTT	CASSNVAYTDTQYF
TRBV5-1	.	TRBJ1-2	TRBD1	TGCGCCAGCAGCTTGGGGACAGGGTATGGCTACACCTTC	CASSLGTGYGYTF
TRBV6-1	.	TRBJ2-7	.	TGTGCCAGCAGTGAAGACCGGACCGAGCAGTACTTC	CASSEDRTEQYF
TRBV6-6	.	TRBJ1-2	.	TGTGCCAGCAGTTATTACGGGACGGCTAATGGCTACACCTTC	CASSYYGTANGYTF
TRBV19	once	TRBJ1-2	.	TGTGCCAGTAGTCCGCACGGGAGAAAAAACTATGGCTACACCTTC	CASSPHGRKNYGYTF
TRBV11-2	.	TRBJ1-1	.	TGTGCCAGCAGCTTAGACCTTGGGGTGGGTGACACTGAAGCTTTCTTT	CASSLDLGVGDTEAFF
TRBV9	.	TRBJ2-2	TRBD2	TGTGCCAGCAGCGCCCGGGACTACCCCTCCACCGGGGAGCTGTTTTTT	CASSARDYPSTGELFF
TRBV30	.	TRBJ2-5	TRBD2	TGTGCCTGGAGTGTAGGACTAGCGGGACAAGAGACCCAGTACTTC	CAWSVGLAGQETQYF
TRBV6-1	.	TRBJ1-5	.	TGTGCCAGCAGTGAACAAATACGTGTCCAAAGGATTAGCAATCAGCCCCAGCATTTT	CASSEQIRVQRISNQPQHF
TRBV28	.	TRBJ2-1	.	TGTGCCAGCAGTTATTACAATGAGCAGTTCTTC	CASSYYNEQFF
TRBV2	.	TRBJ1-4	.	TGTGCCAGCAGTGAAGCGGCAGCAACTAATGAAAAACTGTTTTTT	CASSEAAATNEKLFF
TRBV7-9	.	TRBJ2-3	TRBD2	TGTGCCAGCAGTTCCGGGACTAGGTTGGATACGCAGTATTTT	CASSSGTRLDTQYF
TRBV4-1	.	TRBJ2-7	.	TGCGCCAGCAGCCAGAGGGGGACTCACCAGACCGAGCAGTACTTC	CASSQRGTHQTEQYF
TRBV12-5	.	TRBJ1-1	.	TGTGCTAGCCGGACGGACGGTGACACTGAAGCTTTCTTT	CASRTDGDTEAFF
TRBV6-5	.	TRBJ1-2	.	TGTGCCAGCAGCCTTAGCAGGGAGGCGGTTGGCTACACCTTC	CASSLSREAVGYTF
TRBV1	.	TRBJ2-1	.	TGCACCAGCAGCCAAGATGAGGTAGCGGGAACCTACAATGAGCAGTTCTTC	CTSSQDEVAGTYNEQFF
TRBV3-1/TRBV3-2	.	TRBJ1-1	.	TGTGCCAGCACCAAAGGCGGGGGAGTCACTGAAGCTTTCTTT	CASTKGGGVTEAFF
TRBV19	.	TRBJ2-3	TRBD2	TGTGCCAGTAGCCTCCGGATGACTAGCGGGCTTAGCACAGATACGCAGTATTTT	CASSLRMTSGLSTDTQYF
TRBV15	.	TRBJ2-1	.	TGTGCCACCAGCAGAGATCCCCGGAGCTCCTACAATGAGCAGTTCTTC	CATSRDPRSSYNEQFF
TRBV24-1	.	TRBJ2-7	TRBD1	TGTGCCACCAGTGACTTTACAGGGGACGAGCAGTACTTC	CATSDFTGDEQYF
TRBV27	.	TRBJ2-7	TRBD2	TGTGCCAGCAGTTTGACTAGCGGGAGGACATACGAGCAGTACTTC	CASSLTSGRTYEQYF
TRBV19	few	TRBJ2-7	TRBD1	TGTGCCAGTCGGGACAGGGCCTCCTACGAGCAGTACTTC	CASRDRASYEQYF
TRBV5-1	.	TRBJ2-5	.	TGCGCCAGCAGCTTGGTGGGGGCGAGGGGCCTGGAGACCCAGTACTTC	CASSLVGARGLETQYF
TRBV7-6	.	TRBJ1-1	TRBD1	TGTGCCAGCAGCCCCCACCCACCGGGACAGCCGAACACTGAAGCTTTCTTT	CASSPHPPGQPNTEAFF
TRBV6-5	.	TRBJ2-1	.	TGTGCCAGCAGCGTCCAGCCCTTGGGCAATGAGCAGTTCTTC	CASSVQPLGNEQFF
TRBV6-5	.	TRBJ1-6	TRBD1	TGTGCCAGCAGAAGACAGGGATGGGATAATTCACCCCTCCACTTT	CASRRQGWDNSPLHF
TRBV7-2	.	TRBJ1-5	.	TGTGCCAGCAGCTTAACTGGGAGGGATCCCCAGCATTTT	CASSLTGRDPQHF
TRBV14	.	TRBJ2-1	.	TGTGCCAGCAGCCAAGGTAGGGGACCAGCCTACAATGAGCAGTTCTTC	CASSQGRGPAYNEQFF
TRBV2	.	TRBJ1-1	TRBD1	TGTGCCAGCAGTCGTTGGGACAGGGAGTACACTGAAGCTTTCTTT	CASSRWDREYTEAFF
TRBV4-1	.	TRBJ2-5	.	TGCGCCAGCAGCCAAGATGGTATGGCAGCAGACCAAGAGACCCAGTACTTC	CASSQDGMAADQETQYF
TRBV5-1	.	TRBJ1-1	.	TGCGCCAGCAGCTTGTCAGGGGTCGCTGAAGCTTTCTTT	CASSLSGVAEAFF
TRBV5-5	.	TRBJ2-7	TRBD2	TGTGCCAGCAGCTTGGCCGGACTAGCGGGGTCCTACGAGCAGTACTTC	CASSLAGLAGSYEQYF
TRBV10-3	few	TRBJ1-2	TRBD1	TGTGCCATCACCCGGGACAGGGAGGAATATGGCTACACCTTC	CAITRDREEYGYTF